A single sample is the source of the 18 T cell receptor beta chains below, sequenced in a study of CD8+CD57+ T cells in acquired aplastic anemia. Patients sequenced had flow cytometry evidence of CD8+CD57+ cell expansion. Genomic DNA, serving as template, underwent TCR beta VDJ and CDR3 profiling. Via MiXCR, TCRdb re-called the reads, giving one row per CDR3 protein. The repertoire consists of hundreds of thousands of distinct CDR3 sequences, with around 49% occurring once and the leading ten covering about 20%. Material: sorted CD4+, CD8+, or CD8+CD57+ T cells (not recorded which) from PBMCs. These receptors originate from a human donor with aplastic anemia.

The genes are TRBV6-6 and TRBJ1-5; D gene ambiguous. From germline, CDR1 is MNHNY and CDR2 SVGAGI (reference sequence). V shed 2 bases and J shed 6 bases, with 8 bases lying between them. The CDR3 runs to 13 residues. This CDR3 reads CASSYRARQPQHF. CDR3 nucleotide sequence: TGTGCCAGCAGTTACCGAGCTCGTCAGCCCCAGCATTTT.

The chain combines TRBV9 with TRBJ1-1; tentative D call: TRBD1 (6 bases). CDR3 length equals 14 residues. CDR1 SGDLS and CDR2 YYNGEE come from the germline V gene. The ends were cut back, 5 bases at V and 3 bases at J, with 14 bases in the middle. As DNA, the CDR3 is TGTGCCAGCAGTGGGGGGGGGGCTTACACTGAAGCTTTCTTT. Translated, it gives CASSGGGAYTEAFF.

The chain is built from TRBV29-1 and TRBJ2-7; D unresolved. V was shortened by 7 bases and J by 2 bases, with 12 bases between the two germline ends. The CDR3 length is 12 residues. Germline CDR1 reads SQVTM; CDR2 reads ANQGSEA. As DNA, the CDR3 is TGCAGCGCTGTGGACCGGACCTACGAGCAGTACTTC. Its protein is CSAVDRTYEQYF.

The sample holds many counts of this clonotype. The CDR3 DNA sequence: TGTGCCAGCAGTTTAGGGACTCTACCAGATACGCAGTATTTT. Protein: CASSLGTLPDTQYF. The rearrangement joins TRBV12-3 or TRBV12-4 to TRBJ2-3, with a possible D match to TRBD2 (5 bases). The CDR3 has 14 residues. V lost 1 base and J lost 4, with 9 bases in between.

CDR3 sequence: CASSPQGNEQYF. For the CDR3, the DNA is TGTGCCAGCAGCCCGCAGGGGAACGAGCAGTACTTC. The V and J genes are TRBV7-9 and TRBJ2-7; tentative D call: TRBD1 (6 bases). V was shortened by 5 bases and J by 5 bases, with 10 bases between the two germline ends. The length of the CDR3 is 12 residues. Germline V gene data show CDR1 as SEHNR and CDR2 as FQNEAQ (reference sequence).

The rearrangement joins TRBV7-2 to TRBJ2-1; TRBD1 matches at 7 bases. CDR3 length equals 15 residues. Germline lookup yields CDR1 SGHTA and CDR2 FQGNSA. Losses at the gene ends were 5 bases for V and 4 bases for J; bases not matched to a gene: 8. For the CDR3, the DNA is TGTGCCAGCAGCGCCCGGACAGGTGGTTACAATGAGCAGTTCTTC. Its translation: CASSARTGGYNEQFF.

This clonotype was seen ten or more times. V is TRBV5-1 and J is TRBJ1-4; 8 nucleotides match TRBD1. V shed 4 bases and J 7 bases; nucleotides not matched to a gene: 9. This CDR3 has 15 amino acids. Germline loops: CDR1 SGHRS, CDR2 YFSETQ. The CDR3 coding sequence is TGCGCCAGCAGCCTCTCACAGGGGGACAGTGAAAAACTGTTTTTT. It specifies CASSLSQGDSEKLFF.

The chain combines TRBV29-1 with TRBJ2-2, with D possibly matching TRBD2 (5 bases). The germline CDR1 and CDR2 sequences are SQVTM and ANQGSEA. CDR3 length equals 13 residues. The ends were cut back, 6 bases at V and 4 bases at J, with 12 bases in the middle. Here the CDR3 DNA reads TGCAGCGTGAATGGACGGGGCACCGGGGAGCTGTTTTTT. Translation: CSVNGRGTGELFF.

The genes are TRBV19 and TRBJ2-2; the D gene is possibly TRBD1 (5 bases). Germline CDR1 is LNHDA and CDR2 is SQIVND (reference sequence). Trimming pared 3 bases from V and 4 bases from J, leaving 15 bases between. CDR3 length equals 16 residues. The CDR3 region has the DNA TGTGCCAGTAGTATGGTAACAGGCCTGATCACCGGGGAGCTGTTTTTT. The encoded protein is CASSMVTGLITGELFF.

The CDR3 sequence: CASSLSLTGTSLFF. CDR3 bases: TGTGCCAGCAGCTTATCTCTGACCGGCACTAGCCTGTTTTTT. The gene calls are TRBV7-9 and TRBJ1-4; D call uncertain. Trimming removed 2 bases from V and 14 bases from J, with 18 bases in between. The CDR3 consists of 14 residues. Per the germline V gene, CDR1 is SEHNR and CDR2 is FQNEAQ (reference sequence).

This clonotype has only a few counts. Given a much more abundant clone one base away, this may be a read error. The chain recombines TRBV19 with TRBJ2-3; a weak D match, TRBD2 (6 bases). The CDR3 sequence is 14 residues long. Germline loops: CDR1 LNHDA, CDR2 SQIVND (reference sequence). Trimming pared 9 bases from V and 6 bases from J, leaving 19 bases between. CDR3 sequence (DNA): TGTGCCAGCTCGGGACGGGGGTTCATCGATACGCAGTATTTT. Translating gives CASSGRGFIDTQYF.

This clonotype was observed once. J is TRBJ1-2 and V is TRBV10-3; 7 nucleotides line up with TRBD1. With 10 bases clipped from V and 8 bases from J, the junction kept 7 bases outside the gene matches. The germline V gene has CDR1 ENHRY and CDR2 SYGVKD. The CDR3 extends over 11 amino acids. CDR3 DNA: TGTGCCACCAGACAGGGAGAAGGCTACACCTTC. It yields the protein CATRQGEGYTF.

The chain has TRBV6-2 or TRBV6-3 and TRBJ1-4; 7 bases are shared with TRBD1. Trimming removed 6 bases from V and 5 bases from J; junction bases left unmatched: 9. From germline, CDR1 is MNHEY and CDR2 SVGEGT. The CDR3 is 15 amino acids. The CDR3 coding sequence is TGTGCCAGCAGACTCGACAGGGCCCCAAATGAAAAACTGTTTTTT. Its translation: CASRLDRAPNEKLFF.

The chain combines TRBV20-1 with TRBJ2-7, with 8 bases lining up with TRBD2. The germline CDR1 and CDR2 sequences are DFQATT and SNEGSKA (reference sequence). Losses at the gene ends were 1 base for V and 8 bases for J; bases not matched to a gene: 10. The CDR3 spans 14 residues. The DNA of the CDR3 is TGCAGTGCTAGAGTTAGCGGGGACCCCCGCCAGCAGTACTTC. It is translated as CSARVSGDPRQQYF.

In its sample, this clonotype was seen many times. The genes are TRBV2 and TRBJ1-1; perhaps TRBD1 as D (6 bases). V was cut by 8 bases and J by 1 base, with 17 bases left in between. This CDR3 comprises 15 residues. Germline CDR1 SNHLY, CDR2 FYNNEI. CDR3 protein: CASPQSSTGNTEAFF. The CDR3 region has the DNA TGTGCCAGCCCTCAAAGCTCGACAGGGAACACTGAAGCTTTCTTT.

This clonotype was recorded at least ten times. This chain connects TRBV19 to TRBJ2-7, with 10 bases aligning to TRBD1. After removal of 3 bases from V and 5 bases from J, the junction contained 7 bases not matched to a gene. CDR1 and CDR2 from the germline V gene are LNHDA and SQIVND (reference sequence). The CDR3 contains 15 residues. CDR3 sequence (DNA): TGTGCCAGTAGTATCAAGACAGGGGGCGGCCACGAGCAGTACTTC. It yields the protein CASSIKTGGGHEQYF.

This clonotype was found many times. The V call is TRBV20-1, the J call TRBJ1-1, with unresolved D. V was clipped by 1 base and J by 1 base, with 13 bases between them. Germline CDR1 is DFQATT and CDR2 is SNEGSKA (reference sequence). This CDR3 has 15 amino acids. DNA for the CDR3: TGCAGTGCTAGAGCGGACGGACGTTGGAACACTGAAGCTTTCTTT. Residues: CSARADGRWNTEAFF.

V gene TRBV7-9 combines with J gene TRBJ1-2, with D possibly TRBD1 on 6 matching bases. V was pared by 3 bases and J by 8 bases, with 13 bases between. Germline V gene sequence: CDR1 SEHNR, CDR2 FQNEAQ (reference sequence). The CDR3 is made up of 13 amino acids. CDR3 amino acids: CASSFAQGLGYTF. The CDR3 DNA is TGTGCCAGCAGCTTCGCACAGGGTCTCGGCTACACCTTC. Based on the CDR3 plus reference TRBV7-9 and TRBJ1-2, the full variable domain is DTGVSQNPRHKITKRGQNVTFRCDPISEHNRLYWYRQTLGQGPEFLTYFQNEAQLEKSRLLSDRFSAERPKGSFSTLEIQRTEQGDSAMYLCASSFAQGLGYTFGSGTRLTVV.